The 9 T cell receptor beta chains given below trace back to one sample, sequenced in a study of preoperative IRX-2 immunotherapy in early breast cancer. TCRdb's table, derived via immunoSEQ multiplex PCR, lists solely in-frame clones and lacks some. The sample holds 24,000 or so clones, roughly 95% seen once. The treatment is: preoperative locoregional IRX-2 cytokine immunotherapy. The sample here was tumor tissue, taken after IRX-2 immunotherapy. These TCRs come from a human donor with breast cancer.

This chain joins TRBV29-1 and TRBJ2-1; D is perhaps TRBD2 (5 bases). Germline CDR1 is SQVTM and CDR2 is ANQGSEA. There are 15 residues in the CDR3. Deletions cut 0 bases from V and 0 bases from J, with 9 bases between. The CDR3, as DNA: TGCAGCGTTGAAGATGAGCGGAGCTCCTACAATGAGCAGTTCTTC. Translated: CSVEDERSSYNEQFF.

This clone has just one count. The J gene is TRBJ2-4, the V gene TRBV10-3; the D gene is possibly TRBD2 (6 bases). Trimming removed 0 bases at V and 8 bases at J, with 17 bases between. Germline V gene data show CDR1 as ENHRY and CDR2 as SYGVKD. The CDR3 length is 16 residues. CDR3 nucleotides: TGTGCCATCAGTGAGTCGGGGCTAGCCGGGGGACACATTCAGTACTTC. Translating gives CAISESGLAGGHIQYF.

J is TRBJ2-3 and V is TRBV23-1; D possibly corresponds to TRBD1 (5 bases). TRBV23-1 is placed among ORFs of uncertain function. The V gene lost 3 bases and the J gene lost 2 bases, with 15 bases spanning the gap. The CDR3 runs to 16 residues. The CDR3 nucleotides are TGCGCCAGCAGTCATCAGAGGACATCCTCCACAGATACGCAGTATTTT. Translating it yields CASSHQRTSSTDTQYF.

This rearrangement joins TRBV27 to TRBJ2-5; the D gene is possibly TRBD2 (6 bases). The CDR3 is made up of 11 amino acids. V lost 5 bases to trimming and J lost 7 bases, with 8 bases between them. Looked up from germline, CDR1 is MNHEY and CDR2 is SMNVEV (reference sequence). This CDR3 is CASSRGGTQYF. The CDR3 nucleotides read TGTGCCAGCAGTCGGGGAGGGACCCAGTACTTC.

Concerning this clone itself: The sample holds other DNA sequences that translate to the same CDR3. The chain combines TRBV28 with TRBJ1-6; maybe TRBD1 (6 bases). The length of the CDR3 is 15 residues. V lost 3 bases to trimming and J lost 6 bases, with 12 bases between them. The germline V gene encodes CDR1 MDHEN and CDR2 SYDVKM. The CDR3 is CASSLEGVGNSPLHF. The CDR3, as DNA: TGTGCCAGCAGTTTGGAGGGGGTGGGTAATTCACCCCTCCACTTT.

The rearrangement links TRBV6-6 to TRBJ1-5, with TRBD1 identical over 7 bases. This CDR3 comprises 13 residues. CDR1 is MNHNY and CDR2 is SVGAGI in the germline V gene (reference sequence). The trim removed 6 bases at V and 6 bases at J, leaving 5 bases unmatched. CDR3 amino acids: CASRRGQGQPQHF. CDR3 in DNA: TGTGCCAGCAGAAGGGGGCAGGGTCAGCCCCAGCATTTT.

The CDR3, as DNA: TGTGCCAGCAGCCTGGACCCCTATGGCTACACCTTC. Its translation is CASSLDPYGYTF. The V and J genes are TRBV5-4 and TRBJ1-2; D unresolved. CDR1 is SGHNT and CDR2 is YYREEE in the germline V gene (reference sequence). Trimming left V 4 bases short and J 4 bases short, with 8 bases between. This CDR3 region has 12 residues.

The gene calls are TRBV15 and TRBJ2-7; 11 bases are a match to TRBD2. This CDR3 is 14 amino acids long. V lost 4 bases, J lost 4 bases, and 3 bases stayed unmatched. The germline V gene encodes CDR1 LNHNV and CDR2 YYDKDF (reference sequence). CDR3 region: CATSKTSGGYEQYF. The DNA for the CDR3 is TGTGCCACCAGCAAAACTAGCGGGGGATACGAGCAGTACTTC.

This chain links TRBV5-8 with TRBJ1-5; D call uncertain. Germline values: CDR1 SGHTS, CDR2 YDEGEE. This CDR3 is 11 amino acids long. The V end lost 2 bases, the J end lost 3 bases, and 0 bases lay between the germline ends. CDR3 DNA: TGTGCCAGCAGCTTCAATCAGCCCCAGCATTTT. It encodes CASSFNQPQHF.